The present T cell receptor (beta chain) was sequenced within a study of blood T cell repertoires in COVID-19 (dated by TCRdb to the early 2020s). Concerning the study at large: Samples from collaborators originated in the United States, Italy and Spain and spanned both the acute and convalescent phases of COVID-19. The prospective study material was composed of cDNA or gDNA derived from T cells, B-cell-depleted T cells, or PBMCs. The repertoires were released in a freely available public database meant as a resource for research on the immune response to SARS-CoV-2. Where available, HLA class I and class II types were obtained from metadata supplied by the sample provider rather than from assay-based typing. Subjects who had been exposed to COVID-19, were actively infected with it, or had recovered from it provided the deeply sampled blood TCRbeta repertoires that made up the dataset. The sample metadata nearly always contained a de-identified subject ID, COVID-19 status, age in years and sex. The samples were drawn from the first 160 participants of the ongoing ImmuneRACE study and from over a thousand subjects provided by 6 global collaborators.

Regarding this clone: This clone's antigen is unknown. Base qualities are not at hand, and no much larger clone is one base apart.

On the study overall, not on this receptor specifically: Clinical and demographic metadata were provided uncurated, with the amount varying by source and participant.

TCRbeta CDR3 regions were amplified from genomic DNA using the immunoSEQ Assay, a bias-controlled multiplex PCR. The authors processed their data as follows. Nucleated cell counts per sample were estimated from amplification of reference gene primers within the assay. To quantify the absolute abundance of each unique TCRbeta CDR3 rearrangement, sequence reads were collapsed and filtered. Productive Simpson clonality was computed per sample as the square root of Simpson's diversity index over productive rearrangements. TCRdb mirrors the immuneACCESS table, restricted to in-frame sequences. Some clones are absent from its copies; in checked studies, under half trace to an unresolved V gene, and the reason for the others is unknown. V, J and clone size derive from that table, while D and trimming were established from the DNA sequence. In this sample the table shows around 330,000 clones, approximately 89% of which occur a single time. Clones ranked in the top ten supply approximately 1.6% of the sample.

At one collaborating source in Seattle, patients were enrolled during active infection and were followed longitudinally through the course of disease. Collaborating institutions collected whole blood in K2EDTA tubes following their own protocols. Collaborator samples were shipped for TCRbeta analysis as frozen whole blood, isolated PBMCs, or DNA extracted from either sample type. Including the terminal cysteine and phenylalanine, the CDR3 comprises 18 residues. Of the read, only the CDR3 DNA is kept; its 54 bases are in frame from base 1. The germline V gene encodes CDR1 MNHEY and CDR2 SVGEGT. Here V drops 6 bases and J drops 0 bases, and the junction holds 14 bases not matched to any gene.

The rearranged chain carries TRBV6-2 or TRBV6-3 and TRBJ1-5; 7 bases in between match TRBD1. Sequences were obtained from peripheral blood. This clonotype was obtained from a woman younger than 45 with COVID-19, enrolled during active disease. The sequenced DNA: TGTGCCAGCAGCAAAAGCCTAGGGGGCTCCTATAGCAATCAGCCCCAGCATTTT. It codes for CASSKSLGGSYSNQPQHF.